A single sample is the source of the 6 T cell receptor beta chains below, sequenced in a study of OX40 agonist ivuxolimab in advanced cancers. The data were produced by immunoSEQ multiplex PCR, yet TCRdb's version contains in-frame clones alone and is incomplete. The data show around 52,000 clones, 83% seen once. Specimen: CD4+ or CD8+ T cells sorted from blood, collected in a trial of the OX40 agonist ivuxolimab. Receptors were obtained from an adult with an advanced solid tumor such as melanoma, head and neck, liver or kidney cancer.

The chain recombines TRBV4-1 with TRBJ2-3, with D possibly TRBD2 on 5 matching bases. The ends were cut back, 1 base at V and 4 bases at J, with 12 bases in the middle. The germline gives CDR1 MGHRA, CDR2 YSYEKL. The CDR3 consists of 15 residues. CDR3 DNA: TGCGCCAGCAGCCAAGTGGGAGTAGGGCCAGATACGCAGTATTTT. Translation: CASSQVGVGPDTQYF.

This chain joins TRBV6-5 and TRBJ1-1; D gene ambiguous. The CDR3 has 15 amino acids. Trimming stripped 4 bases from V and 0 bases from J, with 12 bases between. The germline gives CDR1 MNHEY, CDR2 SVGAGI. In DNA form, the CDR3 reads TGTGCCAGCAGTTCGCCAAGAGGTCTGAACACTGAAGCTTTCTTT. This encodes CASSSPRGLNTEAFF.

This chain connects TRBV21-1 to TRBJ1-2. TRBV21-1 is reported as a pseudogene. This CDR3 has 16 amino acids. CDR3 in DNA: TGTGCCAGCAGCAAAGATCTACTGGCCCCTAACTATGGCTACACCTTC. Its translation is CASSKDLLAPNYGYTF.

This clone was recorded only once. The chain joins TRBV9 to TRBJ1-1; D uncertain. Germline V CDR1 and CDR2: SGDLS, YYNGEE. Trimming took 0 bases from V and 0 from J, leaving 6 bases between them. CDR3 length equals 14 residues. Here the CDR3 reads CASSVVSMNTEAFF. The CDR3 nucleotides are TGTGCCAGCAGCGTAGTATCCATGAACACTGAAGCTTTCTTT.

The chain couples TRBV2 to TRBJ2-3; 14 bases align to TRBD2. There are 15 residues in the CDR3. Germline V gene sequence: CDR1 SNHLY, CDR2 FYNNEI. Trimming removed 6 bases from V and 6 bases from J; junction bases left unmatched: 5. Written as DNA, the CDR3 is TGTGCCAGCAGCGGGACTAGCGGGAGAAGGGATACGCAGTATTTT. Translation: CASSGTSGRRDTQYF. Drawing the rest from reference TRBV2 and TRBJ2-3, the complete variable domain is EPEVTQTPSHQVTQMGQEVILRCVPISNHLYFYWYRQILGQKVEFLVSFYNNEISEKSEIFDDQFSVERPDGSNFTLKIRSTKLEDSAMYFCASSGTSGRRDTQYFGPGTRLTVL.

The CDR3 here is CAWSEGGRGNTEAFF. The CDR3 DNA follows: TGTGCCTGGAGTGAGGGGGGACGAGGAAACACTGAAGCTTTCTTT. The chain has TRBV30 and TRBJ1-1, with TRBD1 as a possible D gene (6 bases). Trimming pared 1 base from V and 2 bases from J, leaving 14 bases between. Per the germline V gene, CDR1 is GTSNPN and CDR2 is SVGIG (reference sequence). CDR3 length: 15 residues.